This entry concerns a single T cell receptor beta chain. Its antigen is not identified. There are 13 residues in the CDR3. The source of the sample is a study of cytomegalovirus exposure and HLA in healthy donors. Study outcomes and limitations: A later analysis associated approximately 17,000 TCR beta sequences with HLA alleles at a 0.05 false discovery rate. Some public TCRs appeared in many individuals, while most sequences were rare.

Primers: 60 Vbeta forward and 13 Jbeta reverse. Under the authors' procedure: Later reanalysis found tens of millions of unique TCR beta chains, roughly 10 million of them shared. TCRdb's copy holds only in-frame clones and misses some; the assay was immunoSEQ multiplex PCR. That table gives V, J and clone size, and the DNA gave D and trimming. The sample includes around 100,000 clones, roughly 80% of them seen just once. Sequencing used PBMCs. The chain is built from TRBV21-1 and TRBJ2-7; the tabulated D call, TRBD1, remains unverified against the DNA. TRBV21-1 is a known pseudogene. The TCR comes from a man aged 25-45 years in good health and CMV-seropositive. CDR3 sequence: CASSPRTVVEQYV. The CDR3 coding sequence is TGTGCCAGCAGCCCCAGGACAGTCGTCGAGCAGTACGTC.